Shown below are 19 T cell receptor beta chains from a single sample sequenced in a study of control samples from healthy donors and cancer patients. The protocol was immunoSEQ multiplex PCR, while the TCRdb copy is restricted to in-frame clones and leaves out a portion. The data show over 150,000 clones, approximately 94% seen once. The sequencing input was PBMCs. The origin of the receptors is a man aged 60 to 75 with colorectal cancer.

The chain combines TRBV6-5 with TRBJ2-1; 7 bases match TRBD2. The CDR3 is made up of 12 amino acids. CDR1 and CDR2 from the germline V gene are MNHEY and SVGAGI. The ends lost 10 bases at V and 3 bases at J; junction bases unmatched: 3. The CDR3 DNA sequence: TGTGCCATCCGGGACTACTACAATGAGCAGTTCTTC. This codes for CAIRDYYNEQFF.

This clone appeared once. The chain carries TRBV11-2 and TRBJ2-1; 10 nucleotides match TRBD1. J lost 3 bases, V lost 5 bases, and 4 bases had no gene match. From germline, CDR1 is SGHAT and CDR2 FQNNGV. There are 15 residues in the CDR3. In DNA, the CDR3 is TGTGCCAGCAGCACCGGACAGGGGGACTACAATGAGCAGTTCTTC. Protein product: CASSTGQGDYNEQFF.

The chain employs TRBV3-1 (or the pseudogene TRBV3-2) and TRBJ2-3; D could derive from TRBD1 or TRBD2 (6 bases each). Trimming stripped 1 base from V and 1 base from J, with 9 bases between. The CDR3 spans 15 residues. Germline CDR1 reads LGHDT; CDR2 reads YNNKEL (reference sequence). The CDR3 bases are TGTGCCAGCAGCCAAGGTCGGGGGCGCACAGATACGCAGTATTTT. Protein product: CASSQGRGRTDTQYF.

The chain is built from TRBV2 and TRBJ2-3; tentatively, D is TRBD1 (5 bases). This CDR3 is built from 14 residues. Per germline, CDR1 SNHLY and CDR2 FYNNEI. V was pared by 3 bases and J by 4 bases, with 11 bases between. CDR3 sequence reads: CASSDGQGPDTQYF. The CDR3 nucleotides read TGTGCCAGCAGTGATGGGCAGGGCCCAGATACGCAGTATTTT.

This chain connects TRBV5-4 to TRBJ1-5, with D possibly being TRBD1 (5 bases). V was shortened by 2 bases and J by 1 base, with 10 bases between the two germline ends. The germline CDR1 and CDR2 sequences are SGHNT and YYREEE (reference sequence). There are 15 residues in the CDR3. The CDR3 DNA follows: TGTGCCAGCAGCTTAGGGACTGGGAGCAATCAGCCCCAGCATTTT. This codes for CASSLGTGSNQPQHF.

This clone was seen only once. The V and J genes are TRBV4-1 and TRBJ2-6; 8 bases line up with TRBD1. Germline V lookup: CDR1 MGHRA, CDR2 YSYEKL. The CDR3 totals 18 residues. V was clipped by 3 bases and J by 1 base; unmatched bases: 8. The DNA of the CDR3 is TGCGCCAGCAGCCAGCCTCAGGGGGCGGTGTCTGGGGCCAACGTCCTGACTTTC. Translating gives CASSQPQGAVSGANVLTF.

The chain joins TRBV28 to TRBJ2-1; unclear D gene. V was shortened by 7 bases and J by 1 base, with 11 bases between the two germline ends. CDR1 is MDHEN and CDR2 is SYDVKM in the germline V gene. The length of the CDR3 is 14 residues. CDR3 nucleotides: TGTGCCAGCACCCTGGGTGGTTCCTACAATGAGCAGTTCTTC. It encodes CASTLGGSYNEQFF.

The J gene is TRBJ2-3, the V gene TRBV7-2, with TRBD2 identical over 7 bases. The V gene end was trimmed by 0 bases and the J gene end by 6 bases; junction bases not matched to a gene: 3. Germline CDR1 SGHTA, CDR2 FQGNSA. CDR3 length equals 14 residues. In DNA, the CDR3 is TGTGCCAGCAGCTTAGCGGGTAGCGGGGATACGCAGTATTTT. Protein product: CASSLAGSGDTQYF.

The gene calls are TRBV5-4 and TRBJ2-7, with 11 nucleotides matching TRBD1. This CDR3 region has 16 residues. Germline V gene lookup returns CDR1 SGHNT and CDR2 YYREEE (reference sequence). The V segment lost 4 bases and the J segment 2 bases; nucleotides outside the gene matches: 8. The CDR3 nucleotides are TGTGCCAGCAGCGATCGGGACAGGGGGTTTACCTACGAGCAGTACTTC. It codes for CASSDRDRGFTYEQYF.

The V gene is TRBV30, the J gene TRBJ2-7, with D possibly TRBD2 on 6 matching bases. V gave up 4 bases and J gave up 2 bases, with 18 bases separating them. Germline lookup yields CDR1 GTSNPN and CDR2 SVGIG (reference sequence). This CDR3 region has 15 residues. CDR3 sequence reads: CAWTPAGSRPYEQYF. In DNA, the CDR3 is TGTGCCTGGACCCCGGCGGGATCCCGGCCCTACGAGCAGTACTTC.

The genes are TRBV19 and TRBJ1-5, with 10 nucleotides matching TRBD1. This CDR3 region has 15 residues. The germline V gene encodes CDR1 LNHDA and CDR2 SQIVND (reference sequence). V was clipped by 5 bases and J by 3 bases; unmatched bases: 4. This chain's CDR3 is CASSQRQGANQPQHF. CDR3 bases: TGTGCCAGTAGTCAAAGACAGGGGGCCAATCAGCCCCAGCATTTT.

CDR3 DNA sequence: TGTGCCAGCAGTTTAGAAGGGGACTATGGCTACACCTTC. It encodes CASSLEGDYGYTF. V usage is TRBV27 and J usage is TRBJ1-2; possibly TRBD1 for D (5 bases). Per germline, CDR1 MNHEY and CDR2 SMNVEV (reference sequence). CDR3 length: 13 residues. The V gene lost 2 bases and the J gene lost 3 bases, with 7 bases spanning the gap.

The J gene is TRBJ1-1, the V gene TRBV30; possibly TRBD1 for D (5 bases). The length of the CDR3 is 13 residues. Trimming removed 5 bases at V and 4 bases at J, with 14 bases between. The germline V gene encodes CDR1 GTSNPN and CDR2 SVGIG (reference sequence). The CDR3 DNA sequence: TGTGCCTGGTTGACAGTCGGTAGCACTGAAGCTTTCTTT. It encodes CAWLTVGSTEAFF. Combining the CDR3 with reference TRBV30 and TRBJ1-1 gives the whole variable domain SQTIHQWPATLVQPVGSPLSLECTVEGTSNPNLYWYRQAAGRGLQLLFYSVGIGQISSEVPQNLSASRPQDRQFILSSKKLLLSDSGFYLCAWLTVGSTEAFFGQGTRLTVV.

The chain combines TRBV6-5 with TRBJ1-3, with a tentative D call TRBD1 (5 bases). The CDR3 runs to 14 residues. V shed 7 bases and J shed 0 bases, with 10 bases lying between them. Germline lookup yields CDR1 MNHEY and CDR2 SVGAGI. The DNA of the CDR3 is TGTGCCAGCACCCCGACAGTCTCTGGAAACACCATATATTTT. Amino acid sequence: CASTPTVSGNTIYF.

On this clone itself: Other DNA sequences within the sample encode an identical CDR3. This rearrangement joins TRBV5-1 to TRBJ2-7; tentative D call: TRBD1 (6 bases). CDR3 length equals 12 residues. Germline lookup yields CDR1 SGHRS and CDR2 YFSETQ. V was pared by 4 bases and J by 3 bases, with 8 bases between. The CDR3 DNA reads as TGCGCCAGCAGCCTACAGGGCTACGAGCAGTACTTC. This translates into CASSLQGYEQYF.

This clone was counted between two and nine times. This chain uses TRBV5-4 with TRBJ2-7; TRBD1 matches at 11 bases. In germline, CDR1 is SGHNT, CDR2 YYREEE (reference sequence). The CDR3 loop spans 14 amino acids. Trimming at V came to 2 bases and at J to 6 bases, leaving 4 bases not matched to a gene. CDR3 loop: CASSFGQGAGEQYF. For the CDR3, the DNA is TGTGCCAGCAGCTTCGGACAGGGGGCCGGCGAGCAGTACTTC.

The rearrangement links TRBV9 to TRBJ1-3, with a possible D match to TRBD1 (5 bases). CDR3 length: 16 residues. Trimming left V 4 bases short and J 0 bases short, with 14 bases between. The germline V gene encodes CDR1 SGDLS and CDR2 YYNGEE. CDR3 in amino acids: CASSTRRDHSGNTIYF. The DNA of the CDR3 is TGTGCCAGCAGCACCCGACGGGACCACTCTGGAAACACCATATATTTT. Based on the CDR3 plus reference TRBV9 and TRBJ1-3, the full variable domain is DSGVTQTPKHLITATGQRVTLRCSPRSGDLSVYWYQQSLDQGLQFLIQYYNGEERAKGNILERFSAQQFPDLHSELNLSSLELGDSALYFCASSTRRDHSGNTIYFGEGSWLTVV.

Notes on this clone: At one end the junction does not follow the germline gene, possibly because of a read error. CDR3 nucleotide sequence: TGTGCCAGCAGTGACTCCGGGGGGCCATACAATGAGCAGTTCTTC. Translating gives CASSDSGGPYNEQFF. The chain recombines TRBV6-6 with TRBJ2-1; D may be TRBD2 (7 bases). CDR1 and CDR2 from the germline V gene are MNHNY and SVGAGI (reference sequence). The CDR3 runs to 15 residues.

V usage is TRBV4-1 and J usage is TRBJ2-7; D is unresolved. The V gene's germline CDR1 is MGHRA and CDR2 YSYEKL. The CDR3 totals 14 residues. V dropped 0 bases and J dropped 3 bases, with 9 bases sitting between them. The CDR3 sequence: CASSQEENYYEQYF. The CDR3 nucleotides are TGCGCCAGCAGCCAAGAGGAGAACTACTACGAGCAGTACTTC.